This T cell receptor (beta chain) was sequenced for a study of T cells in Graves' hyperthyroidism and ophthalmopathy. Study at large: Peripheral blood was collected at initial diagnosis, before any treatment.

Not enrolled were patients with uncontrolled infection, other autoimmune disease, pregnancy or lactation. This clonotype was counted between two and nine times. No antigen is known for it. A junction boundary mismatches the germline segment, possibly from a read error. The CDR3 regions of TCR beta were amplified from RNA transcripts. The TCR CDR3 first-round RT-PCR relied on the HTBI primer set. TCRdb processed the multiplex PCR reads anew with MiXCR; each CDR3 protein has one entry. This table has a few hundred thousand distinct CDR3 sequences, around 19% appearing once. Findings and caveats of the study: Blood also held most thyroid clonotypes expanded beyond 0.001. Before onset, ophthalmopathy was predicted by the model a median about six months earlier.

The V gene's germline CDR1 is MDHEN and CDR2 SYDVKM. This CDR3 is built from 13 residues. The sample was blood. The rearrangement joins TRBV28 to TRBJ2-7; D may correspond to TRBD1 or TRBD2 (5 bases each). The clonotype was recovered from a man aged 45-65 years with Graves' ophthalmopathy. CDR3 sequence (DNA): TGTGCCAGCACCCCGGGACGGAGCTACGGGCAGTACTTC. As protein: CASTPGRSYGQYF.